Listed here is a single TCR beta chain. Which antigen it targets is not known. No base qualities exist here, and no much larger clone lies one base off it. V ends up 5 bases short and J 5 bases short, with an unmatched junction base count of 2. Measured from the cysteine to the phenylalanine, the CDR3 is 14 residues long. The retained sequence is limited to the CDR3, 42 bases, with the frame set at the first base. The germline V gene gives CDR1 as SGHAT and CDR2 as FQNNGV. Libraries were constructed by the immunoSEQ multiplex PCR assay. For the multiplex PCR, a mixture combining 60 forward primers for TCR Vbeta segments and 13 reverse primers for TCR Jbeta segments was used. The CDR3 region of rearranged TCR beta genes was amplified from genomic DNA by a multiplex PCR assay. Amplified TCR beta libraries were sequenced as 87-base-pair reads on the Illumina HiSeq System. The authors' analysis ran thus. In a later analysis, 80 million or so unique TCR beta chains were counted across the roughly 610 repertoires, and roughly 10 million of these chains were shared by at least two donors. To remove PCR and sequencing errors, raw reads were error-corrected and collapsed into unique sequences using a nearest-neighbor algorithm that merged closely related sequences. Alignment of CDR3 sequences to IMGT reference sequences was used to assign V, D and J gene segments. For a sequence to be retained, at least a six-nucleotide match to both a V gene segment and a J gene segment was required. Rearrangements were called productive when the CDR3 lacked stop codons and stayed in frame with V and J; all others were non-productive. Following IMGT convention, CDR3 was defined as the stretch from the second conserved V-encoded cysteine to the conserved J-encoded phenylalanine. Sequences without an unambiguous match to a single V gene segment were excluded from the earlier analysis of about 600 of the donors. An earlier analysis of almost 600 of the donors classified V segments as functional when productive rearrangements were above 56.7% and as segregating when the standard deviation between donors was above 5%. A statistical classification framework was built to diagnose cytomegalovirus status from the catalog of TCR beta chain sequences. In a later analysis, V and J genes were assigned by comparing TCR nucleotide sequences against IMGT/GENE-DB human TR gene sequences. The TCRdist pipeline was used in a later analysis to assign CDR3 sequences and most-parsimonious VDJ recombination scenarios. In a later analysis, each TCR beta chain was defined by its CDR3 amino acid sequence together with its V-gene family, and reads without a unique V-gene family were excluded. A later analysis removed 592 highly shared, low-generation-probability nucleotide sequences to deal with suspected cross-contamination and a sequencing artifact. In a later analysis, a clonal expansion index for each public chain was calculated from normalized within-repertoire ranks of inferred template counts. Generation probabilities in a later analysis came from a VDJ recombination model fitted to out-of-frame rearrangements, and those results were checked against IGoR. In a later analysis, TCR-TCR, TCR-HLA and TCR-CMV co-occurrence was scored with hypergeometric tests, and a repertoire-size bias correction was applied to TCR pairs. False discovery rates were estimated in a later analysis by permuting HLA or CMV assignments 20 times. In a later analysis, co-occurring TCRs were grouped using DBSCAN, and TCRdist sequence similarity was added for clustering within HLA-allele-positive subsets. Repertoires with fewer than 30,000 or more than 120,000 public chains, plus five repertoires with anomalous nucleotide sharing, were excluded from co-occurrence clustering. In its TCRdb copy, this immuneACCESS table keeps in-frame sequences only and misses some clones. Where compared with another copy, unresolved V genes explain less than half of these, and the others have no known cause. Clone size and the V and J calls come from that table; the DNA yielded D and trimming. The sample includes about 170,000 clones, with roughly 80% observed a single time. Approximately 2.2% of the sample goes to the ten largest clones.

The data are from a study of cytomegalovirus exposure and HLA in healthy donors (dated by TCRdb to about 2017). Broadly, across the study: According to an earlier analysis of a few hundred of the donors, about 179 million T cells yielded roughly 110 million unique TCR beta sequences and less than 300 Gb of sequence data. An early release that covered more than 550 HLA-typed donors contained about 300 gigabases of sequencing data and around 80 million unique TCR sequences. Of the roughly 400 genotyped donors, approximately 83% fell in the genetic ancestry cluster associated with self-reported Caucasian donors. The study aimed to test whether signatures of past pathogen exposure could be identified by cataloging public T cell receptors. The study used immunosequencing to profile the T cell repertoires of hundreds of subjects and linked those repertoires to cytomegalovirus serostatus. In addition to the first cohort of 666 subjects, a separate validation cohort of under 150 different subjects was used. High-throughput TCR immunosequencing, statistical association of individual TCRs with disease status, and machine learning were combined to predict cytomegalovirus infection status. In a later analysis, previously published TCR beta repertoires from 600 to 850 donors were re-analyzed and high-resolution HLA genotyping was added so that TCR occurrence patterns could be studied. Rather than drawing on any new phenotypic data, the later analysis identified candidate immune exposures from TCR beta sequences and the way those sequences occurred across donors. In an earlier analysis of several hundred of the donors, high-throughput TCR beta sequencing was used to judge whether each TCR beta V gene segment behaved as functional or pseudogenic. Donor age, sex, ethnicity and CMV serostatus were collected together with the repertoire data. A later genetic analysis used genome-wide SNP genotypes for about 65% of the roughly 670 donors, treating that subset as a discovery cohort. All discovery cohort repertoires had been generated using a single sequencing platform. Class I and class II HLA loci were covered by the typing at four-digit resolution. Typing coverage varied by locus: roughly 629-640 donors for A, B, C, DRB1 and DQB1; 522 for DQA1; about 590 for DPA1; more than 450 for DPB1. Roughly 5 DR-DQ haplotypes were treated as single units for association and clustering because of strong linkage in the cohort. On average, roughly 250,000 unique TCR beta nucleotide sequences were sequenced per donor among more than 350 genotyped donors of the cohort, with around 19% of those sequences being non-productive. What the research found in general, with its limitations: Roughly uniform sequencing depth across donors was assumed in presence/absence analyses, although this assumption may not hold. According to a later genetic analysis, donors in an Asian-associated ancestry cluster had fewer N-insertions in productive TCRs than the roughly 670-donor mean. Because HLA typing was unavailable for some donors at each locus, only the typed subset was used in association tests. Several of the top co-occurrence clusters appeared to be linked to parvovirus B19, influenza, CMV and Epstein-Barr virus, according to a later analysis. The cohort was sequenced for TCR beta chains only, and without alpha or paired-chain data the features that could be detected were limited. A further reported finding was that TCR beta sequences accurately predicted the HLA-A and HLA-B alleles for most subjects in the first cohort. The classifier was reported to diagnose cytomegalovirus status with high specificity and sensitivity in both the original and validation cohorts. A later genetic analysis associated a missense DCLRE1C variant with V-gene and J-gene trimming of TCR beta chains, and an independent cohort replicated the association. In a later analysis, TCR association rates were found to vary across HLA loci, with the most associated TCRs seen for DRB1 alleles and the fewest for HLA-C alleles. In a later analysis, most CMV-associated TCR beta chains were found to appear HLA-restricted, with HLA associations seemingly driven largely by CMV exposure. The study gave a list of roughly 150 TCR beta chains associated with cytomegalovirus. Across donors, most TCR sequences were observed very rarely, whereas some public TCRs were present in many individuals. Linkage disequilibrium might explain the correlated functional status among segregating V segments, but an unknown experimental factor could not be excluded. Assigning TCR associations to individual alleles was difficult when HLA alleles, especially DR and DQ, strongly co-occurred. A cluster of highly shared sequence variants was judged likely to be a technical artifact of the sequencing pipeline. The authors suggested that the approach could potentially be extended to other disease states and immunological phenotypes. Seventeen rarely observed V segments, including chromosome 9 orphons, were excluded from the earlier analysis of about 600 of the donors because counts were too low. A later analysis associated 16,951 TCR beta sequences with specific HLA alleles at a false discovery rate of 0.05. Three of the identified cytomegalovirus-associated TCR beta chains were confirmed in vitro to be specific for cytomegalovirus antigens. In an earlier analysis of some 500 of the donors, most TCR beta V segments were observed in productive rearrangements about 87% or about 30% of the time, broadly matching IMGT annotations. Compared with equally common non-associated chains, HLA-associated TCR beta chains in a later analysis were more clonally expanded and had lower generation probabilities. The 87-base-pair reads could not distinguish some IMGT-functional V segments, including TRBV6-2 and TRBV6-3, so those segments were excluded. The only immune exposure information available for the cohort was CMV serostatus.

The cohort consisted of 600 or so healthy bone marrow donors. All cohort members were sampled while nominally healthy, although unrecorded immune exposures were likely present. The donor was CMV seronegative and was included in the group of a few hundred seronegative cohort members. A peripheral blood sample was collected from each donor, and TCR beta sequencing was performed on peripheral blood mononuclear cells. Genomic DNA extraction from the blood cell samples was performed with the Qiagen DNeasy Blood Extraction Kit. This receptor chain uses TRBV11-2 and TRBJ2-4; TRBD2 aligns with 11 central bases. This TCR was recovered from a male donor in good health and CMV-seronegative. The sample consisted of PBMCs. Here is the DNA: TGTGCCAGCAGCGAGGGACTAGCGGAAAACATTCAGTACTTC. Its protein product is CASSEGLAENIQYF.